The 29 T cell receptor beta chains below come from one sample, sequenced in a study of cytomegalovirus exposure and HLA in healthy donors. Both 60 Vbeta primers and 13 Jbeta primers went into the PCR. The data were produced by immunoSEQ multiplex PCR, yet TCRdb's version contains in-frame clones alone and is incomplete. The sample shows about 130,000 clones, roughly 80% of them seen only once. Input material: PBMCs. The receptors were sampled from a middle-aged woman in good health and CMV-seronegative.

V and J are TRBV18 and TRBJ2-2, with a weak D call TRBD2 (5 bases). The CDR3 has 14 amino acids. Germline V lookup: CDR1 KGHSH, CDR2 LQKENI. V lost 1 base, J lost 3 bases, and 6 bases lay in between. The CDR3 DNA reads as TGTGCCAGCTCACCACTGAGGGACACCGGGGAGCTGTTTTTT. It encodes CASSPLRDTGELFF.

V is TRBV4-1 and J is TRBJ2-2, with 9 positions matching TRBD2. Trimming cost V 3 bases and J 2 bases; bases outside gene matches: 4. Germline lookup yields CDR1 MGHRA and CDR2 YSYEKL. The CDR3 has 16 amino acids. This CDR3 is CASSQTGTSNTGELFF. In DNA form, the CDR3 reads TGCGCCAGCAGCCAGACCGGGACTAGCAACACCGGGGAGCTGTTTTTT.

This sequence joins TRBV19 and TRBJ2-7; TRBD1 matches 7 bases. The CDR3 spans 14 residues. Germline V gives CDR1 LNHDA, CDR2 SQIVND (reference sequence). Germline trimming cut 5 bases from V and 2 bases from J; bases unmatched to any gene: 6. The CDR3 DNA sequence: TGTGCCAGTAGTCTCCACAGGGGAACCTACGAGCAGTACTTC. This codes for CASSLHRGTYEQYF.

V is TRBV19 and J is TRBJ1-1; a possible D gene is TRBD1 (5 bases). The V end was cut by 3 bases, the J end by 1 base, with 6 bases between. The CDR3 covers 13 residues. Germline V lookup: CDR1 LNHDA, CDR2 SQIVND (reference sequence). The CDR3 is CASSMTENTEAFF. CDR3 DNA: TGTGCCAGTAGTATGACAGAGAACACTGAAGCTTTCTTT.

Here the CDR3 DNA reads TGCGCCAGCAGCCAAGATAGAAGGCGGGGGGGCTTCACCGGGGAGCTGTTTTTT. Translating gives CASSQDRRRGGFTGELFF. This sequence joins TRBV4-3 and TRBJ2-2; 9 nucleotides agree with TRBD2. Per germline, CDR1 LGHNA and CDR2 YSLEER. The V segment lost 0 bases and the J segment 4 bases; nucleotides outside the gene matches: 9. This CDR3 has 18 residues.

The chain couples TRBV15 to TRBJ1-4; D is unclear. Trimming cost V 6 bases and J 8 bases, with 19 bases left between them. CDR1 is LNHNV and CDR2 is YYDKDF in the germline V gene (reference sequence). The CDR3 spans 15 residues. The DNA of the CDR3 is TGTGCCACCAGGCCTTCAAACGGAGGTCGGGAAAAACTGTTTTTT. Encoded protein: CATRPSNGGREKLFF.

J is TRBJ2-7 and V is TRBV28, with 7 nucleotides matching TRBD1. V dropped 7 bases and J dropped 7; count of bases not matched to a gene: 13. CDR1 and CDR2 (germline): MDHEN, SYDVKM. There are 14 residues in the CDR3. The CDR3 spells CASTQRINRGEQYF. DNA for the CDR3: TGTGCCAGCACCCAACGCATTAACAGGGGTGAGCAGTACTTC.

J is TRBJ1-1 and V is TRBV27; 9 positions match TRBD1. The CDR3 consists of 13 residues. After removal of 6 bases from V and 5 bases from J, the junction contained 4 bases not matched to a gene. CDR1 is MNHEY and CDR2 is SMNVEV in the germline V gene (reference sequence). CDR3 region: CASSPQGATEAFF. In nucleotides, the CDR3 is TGTGCCAGCAGCCCACAGGGGGCGACTGAAGCTTTCTTT.

The chain recombines TRBV4-2 with TRBJ2-1; 8 nucleotides match TRBD2. Germline V lookup: CDR1 LGHNA, CDR2 YNFKEQ. J lost 7 bases, V lost 4 bases, and 12 bases had no gene match. The CDR3 runs to 16 residues. The DNA of the CDR3 is TGTGCCAGCAGCCCAAACGGGGGGGAGGGCCTGAATGAGCAGTTCTTC. It specifies CASSPNGGEGLNEQFF.

The chain has TRBV28 and TRBJ1-1, with D uncertain. This CDR3 spans 12 amino acids. Between the trimmed V and J ends, which lost 8 bases and 5 bases, there was a span of 12 bases. Germline V gene data show CDR1 as MDHEN and CDR2 as SYDVKM. In DNA, the CDR3 is TGTGCCAGCCTAACAAGGAGAACTGAAGCTTTCTTT. Its translation is CASLTRRTEAFF.

This clone was detected only once. V is TRBV2 and J is TRBJ1-4, with 8 bases lining up with TRBD1. Germline-derived CDR1 and CDR2 are SNHLY and FYNNEI. The CDR3 runs 16 residues. Germline trimming cut 6 bases from V and 2 bases from J; bases unmatched to any gene: 8. CDR3 nucleotide sequence: TGTGCCAGCAGCGGTACAGGGGGGGCGACTAATGAAAAACTGTTTTTT. Translating it yields CASSGTGGATNEKLFF.

The CDR3 bases are TGTGCCAGCAGTTCGGGGGGGGCTTACTACAATGAGCAGTTCTTC. Its translation: CASSSGGAYYNEQFF. This sequence joins TRBV28 and TRBJ2-1, with 8 bases that match TRBD2. Germline V lookup: CDR1 MDHEN, CDR2 SYDVKM. CDR3 length equals 15 residues. V lost 4 bases, J lost 3 bases, and 5 bases stayed unmatched.

The rearrangement uses TRBV29-1 and TRBJ1-5; D unclear. CDR1 is SQVTM and CDR2 is ANQGSEA in the germline V gene. Trimming shortened V by 5 bases and J by 2 bases, and 10 bases separated the two germline ends. This CDR3 comprises 13 residues. This CDR3 is CSVSGSGNQPQHF. The CDR3 bases are TGCAGCGTTTCCGGGAGTGGCAATCAGCCCCAGCATTTT.

The rearrangement joins TRBV12-5 to TRBJ2-7; the match to TRBD1 covers 7 bases. The length of the CDR3 is 14 residues. Germline CDR1 reads LGHNT; CDR2 reads FRNRAP. Trimming took 4 bases from V and 3 from J; bases not matched to a gene: 6. CDR3 nucleotides: TGTGCTAGTGGTTCGGGACAGTATCGCTACGAGCAGTACTTC. Encoded protein: CASGSGQYRYEQYF.

The V and J genes are TRBV4-1 and TRBJ2-7; 8 bases are shared with TRBD1. In germline, CDR1 is MGHRA, CDR2 YSYEKL. The CDR3 covers 15 residues. The V and J ends lost 2 bases and 1 base, in that order; junction bases with no gene match: 4. CDR3 nucleotide sequence: TGCGCCAGCAGCCAACCCAGACAGGGGTCCTACGAGCAGTACTTC. This encodes CASSQPRQGSYEQYF.

The chain links TRBV7-2 to TRBJ2-7, with D perhaps matching TRBD1 (5 bases). V lost 3 bases to trimming and J lost 4 bases, with 13 bases between them. The CDR3 runs 14 residues. The germline V gene has CDR1 SGHTA and CDR2 FQGNSA. CDR3 region: CASSFRRGGYEQYF. DNA for the CDR3: TGTGCCAGCAGCTTTCGAAGGGGCGGATACGAGCAGTACTTC. Complete variable domain (other parts from reference TRBV7-2 and TRBJ2-7): GAGVSQSPSNKVTEKGKDVELRCDPISGHTALYWYRQSLGQGLEFLIYFQGNSAPDKSGLPSDRFSAERTGGSVSTLTIQRTQQEDSAVYLCASSFRRGGYEQYFGPGTRLTVT.

This chain links TRBV4-2 with TRBJ2-1; 12 bases map to TRBD2. With V trimmed by 0 bases and J by 10 bases, 7 bases remained unmatched. Germline V gene lookup returns CDR1 LGHNA and CDR2 YNFKEQ. This CDR3 comprises 16 residues. In DNA form, the CDR3 reads TGTGCCAGCAGCCAAGAACTAGCGGGAGGCCCAGAGGAGCAGTTCTTC. Residues: CASSQELAGGPEEQFF.

This clone was seen only once. V gene TRBV2 combines with J gene TRBJ2-5, with a possible D match to TRBD1 (6 bases). The CDR3 loop spans 15 amino acids. Trimming stripped 7 bases from V and 7 bases from J, with 22 bases between. Per the germline V gene, CDR1 is SNHLY and CDR2 is FYNNEI. Here the CDR3 DNA reads TGTGCCAGCACTCCCCGGGACATCTCAGTAGGGACCCAGTACTTC. Amino acids: CASTPRDISVGTQYF.

This clone was picked up a small number of times. The V gene is TRBV6-6, the J gene TRBJ1-5; D gene uncertain. Trimming took 2 bases from V and 8 from J, leaving 16 bases between them. The CDR3 runs to 15 residues. Germline V gene data show CDR1 as MNHNY and CDR2 as SVGAGI (reference sequence). In DNA, the CDR3 is TGTGCCAGCAGTTACGCAAGCACCCAGAGGGAGCCCCAGCATTTT. Translated: CASSYASTQREPQHF.

J is TRBJ2-1 and V is TRBV4-2; 10 bases are a match to TRBD2. This CDR3 is 17 amino acids long. The V gene's germline CDR1 is LGHNA and CDR2 YNFKEQ. V lost 1 base, J lost 7 bases, and 10 bases stayed unmatched. The CDR3 region is CASSQAAASGSFNEQFF. CDR3 bases: TGTGCCAGCAGCCAAGCTGCGGCTAGCGGGAGTTTTAATGAGCAGTTCTTC.

The genes are TRBV29-1 and TRBJ1-2, with D possibly being TRBD1 (6 bases). V was pared by 4 bases and J by 6 bases, with 15 bases between. Germline V gives CDR1 SQVTM, CDR2 ANQGSEA. The length of the CDR3 is 13 residues. The CDR3 here is CSVVGGGSDGYTF. The CDR3 nucleotides are TGCAGCGTTGTGGGGGGGGGCTCTGATGGCTACACCTTC.

Here the CDR3 reads CASTGGGQDEKLFF. The CDR3 bases are TGTGCCAGCACAGGAGGGGGCCAGGATGAAAAACTGTTTTTT. The chain combines TRBV6-1 with TRBJ1-4, with 7 positions matching TRBD1. Germline loops: CDR1 MNHNS, CDR2 SASEGT. With V trimmed by 7 bases and J by 6 bases, 8 bases remained unmatched. CDR3 length: 14 amino acids.

The chain employs TRBV2 and TRBJ2-5; D is perhaps TRBD2 (6 bases). Trimming removed 8 bases at V and 0 bases at J, with 16 bases between. CDR3 length: 15 residues. CDR1 is SNHLY and CDR2 is FYNNEI in the germline V gene. CDR3 protein: CASGEGGVNQETQYF. CDR3 DNA sequence: TGTGCCAGCGGCGAAGGCGGGGTGAACCAAGAGACCCAGTACTTC.

Written as DNA, the CDR3 is TGTGCCAGCAGCGTAATACTAGCGGGAGGGCCACATACGCAGTATTTT. Amino acid sequence: CASSVILAGGPHTQYF. This chain joins TRBV7-9 and TRBJ2-3; 13 bases match TRBD2. The length of the CDR3 is 16 residues. The germline V gene has CDR1 SEHNR and CDR2 FQNEAQ (reference sequence). J lost 7 bases, V lost 5 bases, and 9 bases had no gene match.

This chain joins TRBV29-1 and TRBJ2-3, with TRBD2 as a possible D gene (6 bases). CDR1 is SQVTM and CDR2 is ANQGSEA in the germline V gene. V lost 6 bases, J lost 2 bases, and 18 bases lay in between. CDR3 length: 15 amino acids. The CDR3 sequence is CSVATDYLSTDTQYF. DNA of the CDR3: TGCAGCGTAGCCACGGACTATCTTTCCACAGATACGCAGTATTTT.

The chain uses TRBV7-2 and TRBJ2-3; D call uncertain. Germline CDR1 and CDR2: SGHTA and FQGNSA. The germline V and J ends were trimmed by 5 bases and 1 base, with 13 bases remaining between them. This CDR3 spans 15 amino acids. CDR3 loop: CASSPWPLGTDTQYF. CDR3 nucleotides: TGTGCCAGCAGCCCTTGGCCCCTAGGCACAGATACGCAGTATTTT.

The V call is TRBV25-1, the J call TRBJ2-5, with unresolved D. The germline V gene has CDR1 MGHDK and CDR2 SYGVNS. V was pared by 3 bases and J by 9 bases, with 14 bases between. The CDR3 loop spans 13 amino acids. CDR3 sequence (DNA): TGTGCCAGCAGTGAGAGACTCCAAACGGCCCAGTACTTC. Protein sequence: CASSERLQTAQYF. Together with reference TRBV25-1 and TRBJ2-5, the CDR3 gives the full variable domain: EADIYQTPRYLVIGTGKKITLECSQTMGHDKMYWYQQDPGMELHLIHYSYGVNSTEKGDLSSESTVSRIRTEHFPLTLESARPSHTSQYLCASSERLQTAQYFGPGTRLLVL.

The rearrangement uses TRBV6-1 and TRBJ2-3; 8 bases align to TRBD2. V dropped 2 bases and J dropped 4; count of bases not matched to a gene: 8. This CDR3 region has 16 residues. Germline CDR1 reads MNHNS; CDR2 reads SASEGT. Here the CDR3 reads CASSEYGGGPADTQYF. CDR3 nucleotide sequence: TGTGCCAGCAGTGAATACGGGGGGGGGCCAGCAGATACGCAGTATTTT.

In its sample, this clone was seen a few times. The chain recombines TRBV27 with TRBJ1-1; D unresolved. V was shortened by 5 bases and J by 1 base, with 8 bases between the two germline ends. Germline CDR1 and CDR2: MNHEY and SMNVEV (reference sequence). This CDR3 spans 13 amino acids. DNA of the CDR3: TGTGCCAGCAGTCACAGAGCGAACACTGAAGCTTTCTTT. It codes for CASSHRANTEAFF.